A selection of T cell receptor beta chains follows, all from one sample in a study of T cells after somatic rescue of genetic block. Clones were sequenced by immunoSEQ multiplex PCR, and TCRdb holds only the in-frame ones, with some missing. This sample yields under 15,000 clones, of which 65% to 85% are seen a single time; 20% belongs to the top ten. Sequencing was done on a sample of peripheral blood mononuclear cells (PBMCs). The receptors stem from a boy aged 10-17 years. The CDR3 runs from the conserved cysteine through the conserved F or W.

V gene,J gene,CDR3 protein
TRBV7-6,TRBJ2-7,CASSLSLLGPTQEQYF
TRBV10-3,TRBJ2-1,CAISTSGSSYNEQFF
TRBV4-1,TRBJ2-1,CASSQRNLVFDTEWNEQFF
TRBV5-6,TRBJ2-1,CASTPGGDRSSYNEQFF
TRBV19,TRBJ2-1,CASSLTRLLHEQFF
TRBV27,TRBJ2-7,CASRQNRQSYEQYF
TRBV4-2,TRBJ2-5,CASSHSGTSVQETQYF
TRBV6-5,TRBJ1-2,CASREYGPNYGYTF
TRBV23-1,TRBJ2-7,CASSQTRPGFYEQYF
TRBV27,TRBJ2-7,CASSFGEQPPYEQYF
TRBV5-1,TRBJ2-5,CASSSLAGGPPYQETQYF
TRBV18,TRBJ2-7,CASSPRQGNYEQYF
TRBV5-1,TRBJ2-7,CASSYDRSYEQYF
TRBV14,TRBJ1-6,CASSPRTGKTNSPLHF
TRBV19,TRBJ2-4,CASTAQGTKNIQYF
TRBV7-9,TRBJ2-1,CASSLIGTSPNEQFF
TRBV28,TRBJ1-6,CASSFGSPLHF
TRBV7-6,TRBJ2-3,CASSLASTGLDTQYF
TRBV5-1,TRBJ2-7,CASGTESSYEQYF
TRBV19,TRBJ2-7,CASSMGLAGGLSYEQYF
TRBV19,TRBJ1-2,CASTEIYSGGYTF
TRBV10-3,TRBJ1-2,CAISGTGAGYTF
TRBV6-1,TRBJ2-7,CASSHALQVYEQYF
TRBV6-1,TRBJ2-7,CATNRWDSTAYEQYF
TRBV4-2,TRBJ2-7,CASSSERGGYEQYF
TRBV29-1,TRBJ2-7,CSVDRGQGVDEQYF
TRBV9,TRBJ1-3,CASSVLPTGAGNTIYF
TRBV9,TRBJ2-5,CASSVEIGYPDSGETQYF
TRBV18,TRBJ2-5,CASSLGQGLKTQYF
TRBV5-1,TRBJ2-1,CASSLAGTNEQFF
TRBV19,TRBJ1-1,CASSVTGANTEAFF
TRBV4-2,TRBJ1-5,CASSQGAQGYQPQHF
TRBV11-2,TRBJ2-7,CASSFGTGAYYEQYF
TRBV18,TRBJ2-7,CASSSLDTFHYEQYF
TRBV28,TRBJ1-2,CASRIQGGRYGYTF
TRBV5-1,TRBJ2-1,CASSLVPTSGGLYNEQFF
TRBV19,TRBJ2-7,CASSIELAGPYEQYF
TRBV18,TRBJ2-1,CASSTEGRGSYNEQFF
TRBV6-1,TRBJ1-5,CASMGPYSNQPQHF
TRBV6-1,TRBJ2-1,CASSRDRGLNEQFF
TRBV28,TRBJ2-3,CASSLYGQGISTDTQYF
TRBV29-1,TRBJ1-1,CSVGTVARRWTNTEAFF
TRBV25-1,TRBJ2-1,CASSEQGYNEQFF
TRBV6-5,TRBJ1-2,CASSYSEGAAPYGYTF
TRBV7-9,TRBJ2-1,CASNPQGLAVYNEQFF
TRBV11-2,TRBJ1-1,CASRSNTEAFF
TRBV7-9,TRBJ1-1,CASSLTGMNTEAFF
TRBV4-2,TRBJ1-4,CASSQGVTGGEKLFF
TRBV6-5,TRBJ2-4,CASSQAKGKNIQYF
TRBV5-1,TRBJ1-1,CASSLGTGGGNTEAFF
TRBV7-6,TRBJ2-3,CASRSGPSLDTQYF
TRBV5-1,TRBJ1-3,CASSLGGLHSGNTIYF
TRBV5-4,TRBJ2-1,CASSLLVVGGHNEQFF
TRBV7-3,TRBJ2-2,CASSLAPGSLNTGELFF